Each of the 18 T cell receptor beta chains below was sequenced from the same sample in a study of blood T cell repertoires in COVID-19. Sequencing was performed with immunoSEQ multiplex PCR; in TCRdb, only in-frame clones are kept and a portion is missing. The sample includes approximately 400,000 clones, 81% of them seen just once. Sequencing was performed on peripheral blood. The receptors originated from a human donor with acute or convalescent COVID-19. The donor label of this sample is uncertain.

The chain links TRBV7-2 to TRBJ2-7, with 14 bases aligning to TRBD2. CDR1 and CDR2 (germline): SGHTA, FQGNSA. V was pared by 1 base and J by 3 bases, with 2 bases of the junction left unmatched. CDR3 length: 16 amino acids. Here the CDR3 reads CASSLEGTSGSYEQYF. The CDR3 DNA reads TGTGCCAGCAGCTTAGAGGGGACTAGCGGGAGCTACGAGCAGTACTTC. The full variable domain, rest sourced from reference TRBV7-2 and TRBJ2-7, is GAGVSQSPSNKVTEKGKDVELRCDPISGHTALYWYRQSLGQGLEFLIYFQGNSAPDKSGLPSDRFSAERTGGSVSTLTIQRTQQEDSAVYLCASSLEGTSGSYEQYFGPGTRLTVT.

V is TRBV14 and J is TRBJ1-1; D ambiguous. Trimming pared 5 bases from V and 4 bases from J, leaving 14 bases between. The CDR3 totals 14 residues. The germline gives CDR1 SGHDN, CDR2 FVKESK. CDR3 sequence: CASSLVAGITEAFF. The CDR3 nucleotides are TGTGCCAGCAGCTTAGTGGCGGGGATCACTGAAGCTTTCTTT.

The V and J genes are TRBV15 and TRBJ2-1; 12 nucleotides agree with TRBD2. From germline, CDR1 is LNHNV and CDR2 YYDKDF (reference sequence). The CDR3 loop spans 17 amino acids. J was trimmed by 8 bases and V by 1 base; bases with no gene match: 9. The CDR3 DNA reads as TGTGCCACCAGCAGAGTGGCTAGCGGGAGGGCCCACTATGAGCAGTTCTTC. Amino acid sequence: CATSRVASGRAHYEQFF.

The genes are TRBV7-9 and TRBJ1-1; D may be TRBD1 (6 bases). The CDR3 contains 15 residues. Trimming pared 1 base from V and 1 base from J, leaving 10 bases between. The V gene's germline CDR1 is SEHNR and CDR2 FQNEAQ (reference sequence). The CDR3 bases are TGTGCCAGCAGCTTAGTCGCAGGGGAGAACACTGAAGCTTTCTTT. It yields the protein CASSLVAGENTEAFF.

The chain links TRBV18 to TRBJ2-3; 9 nucleotides line up with TRBD2. CDR3 length: 15 residues. The trim removed 3 bases at V and 4 bases at J, leaving 5 bases unmatched. Germline V gene data show CDR1 as KGHSH and CDR2 as LQKENI. The CDR3 DNA reads as TGTGCCAGCTCACCCTTAGCGGGAGAAGCAGATACGCAGTATTTT. This translates into CASSPLAGEADTQYF.

The V gene is TRBV30, the J gene TRBJ2-1; TRBD1 matches at 8 bases. Germline-derived CDR1 and CDR2 are GTSNPN and SVGIG (reference sequence). There are 14 residues in the CDR3. After removal of 3 bases from V and 6 bases from J, the junction contained 7 bases not matched to a gene. CDR3 nucleotide sequence: TGTGCCTGGAGGACAGGGGACCTTCCCAATGAGCAGTTCTTC. Amino acids: CAWRTGDLPNEQFF.

J is TRBJ2-1 and V is TRBV19; D is possibly TRBD2 (6 bases). V gave up 3 bases and J gave up 4 bases, with 10 bases separating them. Germline CDR1 is LNHDA and CDR2 is SQIVND (reference sequence). CDR3 length: 14 residues. The DNA for the CDR3 is TGTGCCAGTAGTATTCGCGGGGCATACAATGAGCAGTTCTTC. Amino acid sequence: CASSIRGAYNEQFF.

The rearrangement uses TRBV19 and TRBJ2-7; D is undetermined. Germline assignment: CDR1 LNHDA and CDR2 SQIVND (reference sequence). The CDR3 sequence is 13 residues long. V was clipped by 5 bases and J by 1 base, with 9 bases between them. In nucleotides, the CDR3 is TGTGCCAGTAGTTCAACGGGTTCCTACGAGCAGTACTTC. Its translation is CASSSTGSYEQYF.

V gene TRBV19 combines with J gene TRBJ2-1, with D possibly matching TRBD2 (5 bases). V lost 0 bases to trimming and J lost 0 bases, with 6 bases between them. This CDR3 spans 15 amino acids. Germline CDR1 and CDR2: LNHDA and SQIVND (reference sequence). CDR3 in amino acids: CASSIDGISYNEQFF. CDR3 nucleotide sequence: TGTGCCAGTAGTATAGACGGGATCTCCTACAATGAGCAGTTCTTC.

This clone was detected only a few times. The chain uses TRBV6-5 and TRBJ1-4, with 9 bases matching TRBD1. The V gene's germline CDR1 is MNHEY and CDR2 SVGAGI. This CDR3 spans 15 amino acids. J gave up 7 bases and V 6 bases, and 9 bases lay outside the gene matches. The CDR3 here is CASRPQGAVPEKLFF. In DNA, the CDR3 is TGTGCCAGCAGACCACAGGGGGCCGTGCCTGAAAAACTGTTTTTT.

In its sample, this clone was seen a few times. The chain uses TRBV28 and TRBJ1-2, with TRBD1 matching 8 bases. The CDR3 is 14 residues long. V was pared by 6 bases and J by 4 bases, with 7 bases of the junction left unmatched. Germline V CDR1 and CDR2: MDHEN, SYDVKM. CDR3 sequence: CASSHGTGPYGYTF. The CDR3 nucleotides are TGTGCCAGCAGCCACGGGACAGGCCCCTATGGCTACACCTTC.

The chain joins TRBV3-1 (or the pseudogene TRBV3-2) to TRBJ1-3; possible D gene TRBD1, 6 bases. The CDR3 spans 16 residues. From germline, CDR1 is LGHDT and CDR2 YNNKEL (reference sequence). Trimming stripped 4 bases from V and 0 bases from J, with 13 bases between. The CDR3 DNA reads TGTGCCAGCAGCCGACTACAGGGTTCCTCTGGAAACACCATATATTTT. This codes for CASSRLQGSSGNTIYF.

The CDR3 sequence is CASQRQGGYPNSPLHF. DNA of the CDR3: TGCGCCAGCCAGAGACAGGGTGGTTACCCTAATTCACCCCTCCACTTT. This sequence joins TRBV10-2 and TRBJ1-6; 7 bases are a match to TRBD1. The CDR3 is 16 amino acids. Germline CDR1 is WSHSY and CDR2 is SAAADI. V shed 8 bases, J shed 6 bases, and the junction held 13 bases outside the gene matches.

This chain links TRBV19 with TRBJ1-5; D is ambiguous. Germline lookup yields CDR1 LNHDA and CDR2 SQIVND (reference sequence). The CDR3 extends over 14 amino acids. Between the trimmed V and J ends, which lost 7 bases and 3 bases, there was a span of 13 bases. Here the CDR3 DNA reads TGTGCCAGTACCCTTGGAGTCTCCAATCAGCCCCAGCATTTT. Amino acids: CASTLGVSNQPQHF.

The chain recombines TRBV18 with TRBJ2-7; D is perhaps TRBD1 (5 bases). V gave up 4 bases and J gave up 4 bases, with 17 bases separating them. CDR3 size: 15 residues. Germline V gene data show CDR1 as KGHSH and CDR2 as LQKENI. The CDR3 DNA reads TGTGCCAGCTCACAGACAGCTCTAGACGCATACGAGCAGTACTTC. Residues: CASSQTALDAYEQYF. Full variable domain (missing parts from reference TRBV18 and TRBJ2-7): NAGVMQNPRHLVRRRGQEARLRCSPMKGHSHVYWYRQLPEEGLKFMVYLQKENIIDESGMPKERFSAEFPKEGPSILRIQQVVRGDSAAYFCASSQTALDAYEQYFGPGTRLTVT.

The genes are TRBV21-1 and TRBJ2-7; the table names TRBD1, a call not compared with the DNA. TRBV21-1 constitutes a pseudogene. The CDR3 extends over 15 amino acids. As DNA, the CDR3 is TGTGCCAGCAGCACGCACCAGGGAAGCTCCTACGAGCAGTACTTC. It codes for CASSTHQGSSYEQYF.

The V gene is TRBV12-3 or TRBV12-4, the J gene TRBJ1-5; D remains ambiguous. This CDR3 region has 13 residues. The germline V and J ends were trimmed by 6 bases and 3 bases, with 9 bases remaining between them. CDR3 amino acids: CASSSLYNQPQHF. CDR3 in DNA: TGTGCCAGCAGCTCGCTATACAATCAGCCCCAGCATTTT.

The chain employs TRBV18 and TRBJ1-4; D call uncertain. The V end lost 2 bases, the J end lost 8 bases, and 12 bases lay between the germline ends. CDR1 is KGHSH and CDR2 is LQKENI in the germline V gene. The CDR3 covers 14 residues. Written as DNA, the CDR3 is TGTGCCAGCTCACCAGACACGGTGAGAGAAAAACTGTTTTTT. The encoded protein is CASSPDTVREKLFF. Together with reference TRBV18 and TRBJ1-4, the CDR3 gives the full variable domain: NAGVMQNPRHLVRRRGQEARLRCSPMKGHSHVYWYRQLPEEGLKFMVYLQKENIIDESGMPKERFSAEFPKEGPSILRIQQVVRGDSAAYFCASSPDTVREKLFFGSGTQLSVL.